The T cell receptor (beta chain) described here comes from a study of graft-versus-host responses after intestinal transplantation. Study overall: The whole recipient group had anti-thymocyte globulin induction followed by tacrolimus and steroids for around 3 years.

A note on this clone: The target antigen is unknown.

Whole-study results and caveats: Present in recipient marrow, GvH clones included some that appeared first in ileum or blood.

The V gene lost 4 bases and the J gene lost 0 bases, with 9 bases spanning the gap. Germline lookup yields CDR1 MNHNY and CDR2 SVGAGI (reference sequence). This CDR3 spans 15 amino acids. The data were produced by immunoSEQ multiplex PCR, yet TCRdb's version contains in-frame clones alone and is incomplete. The table lists about 90,000 clones, roughly 90% of them singletons. The material was unstimulated CD4+ T cells sorted from spleen or lymph node cells, obtained before transplant. The chain employs TRBV6-6 and TRBJ2-2; D is unresolved. This receptor was obtained from a human donor who was the organ donor for an intestinal transplant. The CDR3 DNA is TGTGCCAGCAGTTTAGGCGGAGCGAACACCGGGGAGCTGTTTTTT. Translating gives CASSLGGANTGELFF.